Below, one T cell receptor beta chain is given with its context. Its specificity is unknown. The source of the sample is a study of cytomegalovirus exposure and HLA in healthy donors. General study results and limits: Three of the chains that were CMV-associated were confirmed in vitro to be specific for CMV antigens. Most CMV-associated TCR beta chains appeared HLA-restricted in a later analysis.

Use of 60 Vbeta and 13 Jbeta primers characterized the PCR. Assay used: immunoSEQ multiplex PCR; TCRdb lists only in-frame clones, some missing. The table includes fewer than 120,000 clones, about 73% detected once. The length of the CDR3 is 15 residues. Germline lookup yields CDR1 GTSNPN and CDR2 SVGIG (reference sequence). With 1 base removed from V and 0 bases from J, the gap between germline ends came to 10 bases. This sequence joins TRBV30 and TRBJ2-1; D may be TRBD2 (5 bases). Input material: PBMCs. The clonotype originates from a woman aged 25 to 39 in good health and CMV-seronegative. Written as DNA, the CDR3 is TGTGCCTGGAGTGGGACTGCCAGCTCCTACAATGAGCAGTTCTTC. This gives the protein CAWSGTASSYNEQFF.